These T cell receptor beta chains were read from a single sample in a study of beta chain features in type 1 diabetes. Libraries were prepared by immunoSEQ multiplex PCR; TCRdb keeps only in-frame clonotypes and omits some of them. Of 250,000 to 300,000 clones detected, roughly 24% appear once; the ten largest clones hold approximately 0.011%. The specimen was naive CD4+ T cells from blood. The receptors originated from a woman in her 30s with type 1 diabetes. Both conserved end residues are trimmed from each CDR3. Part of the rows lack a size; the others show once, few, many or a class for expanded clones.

CDR3aa: ASSPGHRKAF
j_gene: TRBJ1-1
v_gene: TRBV6-6
abundance: -

CDR3aa: AIRDSTDTQY
j_gene: TRBJ2-3
v_gene: TRBV10-3
abundance: few

CDR3aa: ASSGDNNHQPQH
j_gene: TRBJ1-5
v_gene: TRBV2
abundance: few

CDR3aa: ASSLVRGNEQF
j_gene: TRBJ2-1
v_gene: TRBV11-2
abundance: few

CDR3aa: ASSLGAQGYEQY
j_gene: TRBJ2-7
v_gene: TRBV13
abundance: -

CDR3aa: ASTPSGRPYEQY
j_gene: TRBJ2-7
v_gene: TRBV19
abundance: -

CDR3aa: ASSFVGGSYNEQF
j_gene: TRBJ2-1
v_gene: TRBV5-4
abundance: few

CDR3aa: ASSLPSSKLHGYSGELF
j_gene: TRBJ2-2
v_gene: TRBV5-4
abundance: few

CDR3aa: SVDAGNEQF
j_gene: TRBJ2-1
v_gene: TRBV29-1
abundance: few

CDR3aa: ASSEAGGSYNEQF
j_gene: TRBJ2-1
v_gene: TRBV25-1
abundance: -

CDR3aa: ASSYSALADYEQY
j_gene: TRBJ2-7
v_gene: TRBV6-5
abundance: few

CDR3aa: SATSSYEQY
j_gene: TRBJ2-7
v_gene: TRBV20-1
abundance: -

CDR3aa: ASTPFGANVLT
j_gene: TRBJ2-6
v_gene: TRBV5-1
abundance: -

CDR3aa: ASSTGTDQETQY
j_gene: TRBJ2-5
v_gene: TRBV7-9
abundance: -

CDR3aa: ASSPTLREDGYT
j_gene: TRBJ1-2
v_gene: TRBV5-4
abundance: few

CDR3aa: ASIQLAGVMEETQY
j_gene: TRBJ2-5
v_gene: TRBV2
abundance: -

CDR3aa: ASSWPSGSHEQY
j_gene: TRBJ2-7
v_gene: TRBV7-9
abundance: -

CDR3aa: GAGGPGANVLT
j_gene: TRBJ2-6
v_gene: TRBV11-2
abundance: few

CDR3aa: ASSLTATNEKLF
j_gene: TRBJ1-4
v_gene: TRBV4-1
abundance: -

CDR3aa: AWRKREVFNEQF
j_gene: TRBJ2-1
v_gene: TRBV30
abundance: -

CDR3aa: AWSPGYSNQPQH
j_gene: TRBJ1-5
v_gene: TRBV30
abundance: -

CDR3aa: AWSGTGNEQF
j_gene: TRBJ2-1
v_gene: TRBV30
abundance: few

CDR3aa: ASSPRGIYEQY
j_gene: TRBJ2-7
v_gene: TRBV18
abundance: -

CDR3aa: SVARTVFNTEAF
j_gene: TRBJ1-1
v_gene: TRBV29-1
abundance: -

CDR3aa: SVELAESYNEQF
j_gene: TRBJ2-1
v_gene: TRBV29-1
abundance: few

CDR3aa: ASGLSVSYTDTQY
j_gene: TRBJ2-3
v_gene: TRBV12-5
abundance: -